Listed below are T cell receptor beta chains from one sample, sequenced in a study of shared clonotypes between healthy human individuals. Sequenced by immunoSEQ multiplex PCR; TCRdb stores in-frame clones only, minus some. The profile shows 2,500,000 or so clones, around 92% of them singletons. The sequenced sample consisted of naive CD4+ T cells from PBMCs. These receptors were obtained from a man between 18 and 35 years old in good health. Some clones in this sample may be carry-over from other donors' samples. Each CDR3 is given without its conserved first and last residue. Each record gives: V gene, clone size, CDR3 protein. Clone sizes are given selectively: once, few, many, or a class where the clone is expanded.

V: TRBV28
size: .
CDR3: ASISGTEAF

V: TRBV18
size: .
CDR3: ASSTGNTEAF

V: TRBV7-9
size: .
CDR3: ASSLVHSTGYHSGNTIY

V: TRBV6-6
size: .
CDR3: ASRERLTTYEQY

V: TRBV28
size: once
CDR3: ASSYRGGVEKLF

V: TRBV4-2
size: .
CDR3: ASSLPPERDGGEKLF

V: TRBV5-1
size: .
CDR3: ASSLVGTSGGQETQY

V: TRBV30
size: .
CDR3: AWLGQGQETQY

V: TRBV19
size: .
CDR3: ASSQGFRDEQY

V: TRBV9
size: few
CDR3: ASSRDRDLGPQH

V: TRBV28
size: .
CDR3: ASSFDRVGNQPQH

V: TRBV19
size: .
CDR3: ASSTIYGRQVEQY

V: TRBV7-9
size: few
CDR3: ASSAGQGERGYT

V: TRBV6-5
size: .
CDR3: ASSYWGANTEAF

V: TRBV5-6
size: .
CDR3: ASSLFTGEAGNTIY

V: TRBV5-1
size: .
CDR3: ASSLGWTAVDEQF

V: TRBV28
size: .
CDR3: ASSRGGGIYGYT

V: TRBV27
size: .
CDR3: ASSLIRGNTEAF

V: TRBV6-5
size: .
CDR3: ASSYSSSSGYEQY

V: TRBV25-1
size: .
CDR3: ASSILAGEGNEQF

V: TRBV19
size: .
CDR3: ASSIVGTPGAGELF

V: TRBV6-1
size: .
CDR3: ASSESPAGGFYEQY

V: TRBV7-2
size: .
CDR3: ASSLGGTSGYYEQY

V: TRBV20-1
size: once
CDR3: SGTTLETQY

V: TRBV2
size: .
CDR3: ASRGTGAETQY

V: TRBV5-4
size: .
CDR3: ASSSLTDPYGYT